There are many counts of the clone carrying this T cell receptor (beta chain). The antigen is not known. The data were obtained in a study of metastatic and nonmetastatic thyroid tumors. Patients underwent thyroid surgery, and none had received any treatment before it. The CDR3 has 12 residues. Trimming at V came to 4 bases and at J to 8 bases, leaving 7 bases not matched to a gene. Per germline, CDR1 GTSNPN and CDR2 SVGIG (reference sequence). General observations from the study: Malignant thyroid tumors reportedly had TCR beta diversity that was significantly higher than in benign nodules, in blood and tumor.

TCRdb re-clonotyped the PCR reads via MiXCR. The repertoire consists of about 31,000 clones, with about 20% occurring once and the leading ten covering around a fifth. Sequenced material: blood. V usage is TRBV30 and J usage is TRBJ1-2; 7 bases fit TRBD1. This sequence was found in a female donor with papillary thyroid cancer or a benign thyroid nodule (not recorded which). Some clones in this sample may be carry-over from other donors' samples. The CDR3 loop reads CAWKGSGGGYTF. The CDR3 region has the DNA TGTGCCTGGAAGGGCTCAGGGGGAGGCTACACCTTC.